The sequence of this T cell receptor beta chain was determined in a study of blood T cells in healthy people across ages. The CDR3 is made up of 13 amino acids. V lost 6 bases and J lost 3; bases outside the gene matches: 4. The germline gives CDR1 SGHVS, CDR2 FNYEAQ. The second PCR ran roughly 7 to 12 cycles with a sample-barcoded 5' primer and J-beta primers. TCRdb reprocessed the 5' RACE reads with MiXCR, giving one entry per CDR3 protein. The table lists hundreds of thousands of distinct CDR3 sequences, approximately 59% of them singletons. The rearrangement links TRBV7-6 to TRBJ1-1; 7 nucleotides agree with TRBD1. The TCR was taken from a man aged 30-40 years in good health. Material: blood. The CDR3 bases are TGTGCCAGCAGTTATACAGGGGACACTGAAGCTTTCTTT. Residues: CASSYTGDTEAFF.